This TCR beta chain appears in the sequencing data of a study of blood T cell repertoires in COVID-19. Here immunoSEQ multiplex PCR was the method, and the copy in TCRdb shows in-frame clones only, minus some. This sample has about 380,000 clones, with approximately 90% found just once. The CDR3 runs 17 residues. The germline V gene encodes CDR1 SGHDT and CDR2 YYEEEE. V was pared by 0 bases and J by 1 base, with 2 bases of the junction left unmatched. Cohort 3 donors were reported recovered after two negative PCRs, clearance, or symptom resolution. This clonotype originated in a woman aged 18 to 35 who had recovered from COVID-19. V is TRBV5-6 and J is TRBJ2-2; TRBD2 matches 11 bases. The sample taken for sequencing was PBMCs or T cells enriched from blood (not recorded which). The CDR3, as DNA: TGTGCCAGCAGCTTGGTAGGGACTAGCGGGAACACCGGGGAGCTGTTTTTT. Protein sequence: CASSLVGTSGNTGELFF.